This section outlines one T cell receptor (beta chain) sequence together with its context. Its antigen remains unidentified. Stem cell-like memory, regulatory, central memory and naive CD4+ cells were sorted via CD45RO/CCR7/CD25/CD127/CD95/CD27. Investigators reverse transcribed all isolated RNA, so they sequenced expressed TCRB transcripts. About 3.6 million reads was the average for naive, central memory and regulatory T cell samples. TCRdb keeps only in-frame clones here, not all; method: immunoSEQ multiplex PCR. This sample has 150,000 or so clones, with nearly 50% found just once. Germline CDR1 is MNHEY and CDR2 is SVGAGI. The CDR3 runs 14 residues. V was clipped by 5 bases and J by 6 bases, with 16 bases between them. The data stem from a study of beta chain features in type 1 diabetes. The study, taken as a whole, reports: Unsettled here was the matter of whether HLA type influences TCRB rearrangement.

What was sequenced was Tregs from blood. The origin of this receptor is a man between 18 and 29 years old in good health. This chain links TRBV6-5 with TRBJ2-5; TRBD2 might be the D (7 bases). The CDR3 DNA reads as TGTGCCAGCAGTGAGAGGGGGGGTCCGAAGACCCAGTACTTC. Translating gives CASSERGGPKTQYF.